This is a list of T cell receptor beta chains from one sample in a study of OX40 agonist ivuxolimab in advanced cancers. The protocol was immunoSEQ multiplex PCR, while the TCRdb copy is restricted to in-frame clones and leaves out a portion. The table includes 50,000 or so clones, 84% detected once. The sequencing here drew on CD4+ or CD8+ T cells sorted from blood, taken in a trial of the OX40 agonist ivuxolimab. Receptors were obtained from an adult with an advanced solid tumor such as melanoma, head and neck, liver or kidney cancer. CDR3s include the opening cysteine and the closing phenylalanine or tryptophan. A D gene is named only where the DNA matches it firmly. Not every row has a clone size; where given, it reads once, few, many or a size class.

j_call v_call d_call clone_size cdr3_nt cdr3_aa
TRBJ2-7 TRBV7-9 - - TGTGCCAGCAGCTTAGCTCCGGGACACCTCTCCTACGAGCAGTACTTC CASSLAPGHLSYEQYF
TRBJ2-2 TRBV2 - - TGTGCCAGCAGGCAGGGTTTGAACACCGGGGAGCTGTTTTTT CASRQGLNTGELFF
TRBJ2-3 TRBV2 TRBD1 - TGTGCCAGCAGTGTTAGTCGGACAGGGTTCCCAGATACGCAGTATTTT CASSVSRTGFPDTQYF
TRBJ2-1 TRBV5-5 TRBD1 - TGTGCCAGCAGCTTGGGCAGGGGGCGAAATGAGCAGTTCTTC CASSLGRGRNEQFF
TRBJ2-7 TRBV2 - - TGTGCCAGCAGTGCTGCCCCGGCAGGCGAAGAGCAGTACTTC CASSAAPAGEEQYF
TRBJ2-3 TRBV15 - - TGTGCCACCAGCAGAGATGGACCAGGAGTTCCAGATACGCAGTATTTT CATSRDGPGVPDTQYF
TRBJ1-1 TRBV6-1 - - TGTGCCAGCAATGCAGGACGGGTCACTGAAGCTTTCTTT CASNAGRVTEAFF
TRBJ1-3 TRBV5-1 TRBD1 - TGCGCCAGCAGCTTGGTGGGGACAGGGGACACCATATATTTT CASSLVGTGDTIYF
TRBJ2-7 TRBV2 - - TGTGCCAGCAGTGTGTCAGGGTACAACGAGCAGTACTTC CASSVSGYNEQYF
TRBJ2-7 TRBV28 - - TGTGCCAGCAGTGCTTTTAGCAGCTCCTACGAGCAGTACTTC CASSAFSSSYEQYF
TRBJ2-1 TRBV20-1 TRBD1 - TGCAGTGCTGGACAGGGCTTAGAGCAGTTCTTC CSAGQGLEQFF
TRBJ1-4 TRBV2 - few TGTGCCAGCAAGCCGGGAGCAACTAATGAAAAACTGTTTTTT CASKPGATNEKLFF
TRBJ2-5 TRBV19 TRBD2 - TGTGCCAGTAGTATAGGCGGTAGCGGGAGTCAAGGGACCCAGTACTTC CASSIGGSGSQGTQYF
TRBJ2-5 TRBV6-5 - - TGTGCCAGCAAAGGACAGCCATCTATGGAGACCCAGTACTTC CASKGQPSMETQYF
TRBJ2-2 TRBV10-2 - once TGCGCCAGCAAAGGGGGGACCACCGGGGAGCTGTTTTTT CASKGGTTGELFF
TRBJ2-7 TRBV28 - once TGCGCCAGCAGTCCCCTCCGTACGGCTGTGTACGAGCAGTACTTC CASSPLRTAVYEQYF
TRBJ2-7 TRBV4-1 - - TGCGCCAGCAGCCAAGGGCCAGCGGACTCCTACGAGCAGTACTTC CASSQGPADSYEQYF
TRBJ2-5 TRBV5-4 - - TGTGCCAGCAGCTTGGCACGCGGGATAAAAAAAGAGACCCAGTACTTC CASSLARGIKKETQYF
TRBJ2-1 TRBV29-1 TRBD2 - TGCAGCGTTGAAGGAGCTAGCGGGGGCTACAATGAGCAGTTCTTC CSVEGASGGYNEQFF
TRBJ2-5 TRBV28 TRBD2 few TGTGCCAGCAGTGCTTCGACTAGCGGGGTGTTTGGGACCCAGTACTTC CASSASTSGVFGTQYF
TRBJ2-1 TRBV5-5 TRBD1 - TGTGCCAGCAGCTTGTCGACAGGGCCCCCCAACAATGAGCAGTTCTTC CASSLSTGPPNNEQFF
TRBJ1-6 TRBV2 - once TGTGCCAGCAAGGAGGCTTATAATTCACCCCTCCACTTT CASKEAYNSPLHF
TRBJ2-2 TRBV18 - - TGTGCCAGCTCACCCACAGGGCCCGAGCTGTTTTTT CASSPTGPELFF
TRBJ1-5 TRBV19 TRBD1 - TGTGCCAGTAGTATAACCGGGACAGGGAGGGGCAATCAGCCCCAGCATTTT CASSITGTGRGNQPQHF
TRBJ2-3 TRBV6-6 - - TGTGCCAGCAGCTACTCTTCAGGCGTCACAGATACGCAGTATTTT CASSYSSGVTDTQYF
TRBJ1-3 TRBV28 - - TGTGCCAGCAGTTCCCCCGGGACGGATTATGGAAACACCATGTATTTT CASSSPGTDYGNTMYF
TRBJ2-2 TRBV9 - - TGTGCCAGCAGCGTCGGAGGAGCGGAGGGCACCGGGGAGCTGTTTTTT CASSVGGAEGTGELFF
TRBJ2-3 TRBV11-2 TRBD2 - TGTGCCAGCAGCTTAGCGGGACTAGTATTTCTGGATACGCAGTATTTT CASSLAGLVFLDTQYF
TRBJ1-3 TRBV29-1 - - TGCAGCGCCGGAAAGGCGAACACCATATATTTT CSAGKANTIYF
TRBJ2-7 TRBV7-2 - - TGTGCCAGCAGCTCCCCCCTGGGCTACGAGCAGTACTTC CASSSPLGYEQYF
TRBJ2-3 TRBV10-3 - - TGTGCCATCAGTGACCCCGGGGGCCGGGTAACAGATACGCAGTATTTT CAISDPGGRVTDTQYF
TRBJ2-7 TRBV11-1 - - TGTGCCAGCAGCTTAGTGGCAGGCGGCATCGGCGAGCAGTACTTC CASSLVAGGIGEQYF
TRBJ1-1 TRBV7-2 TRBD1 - TGTGCCAGCAGCTGGACAGGGGGCTTGAACACTGAAGCTTTCTTT CASSWTGGLNTEAFF
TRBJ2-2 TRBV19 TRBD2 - TGTGCCAGTAGTAGTTTTTCTAGCGGGAGCTTCACCGGGGAGCTGTTTTTT CASSSFSSGSFTGELFF
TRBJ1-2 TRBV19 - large TGTGCCAGTAGGACCTCAGGGACGAGGGTAAGAGGCTACACCTTC CASRTSGTRVRGYTF
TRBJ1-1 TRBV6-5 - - TGTGCCAGCAGGCCAGGAGGAGGTGAAGCTTTCTTT CASRPGGGEAFF
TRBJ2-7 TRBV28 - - TGTGCCAGCAGTTTCCCTCCGGTTACCTACGAGCAGTACTTC CASSFPPVTYEQYF
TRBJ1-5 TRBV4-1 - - TGCGCCAGCAGCCGGGGGACGGAAGATTATCAGCCCCAGCATTTT CASSRGTEDYQPQHF
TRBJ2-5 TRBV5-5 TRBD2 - TGTGCCAGCAGCACACGAGCGGGGGGGACGTACCAAGAGACCCAGTACTTC CASSTRAGGTYQETQYF
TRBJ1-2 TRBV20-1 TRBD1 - TGCAGTGCTCCAGGGACAGGAATCTACACCTTC CSAPGTGIYTF
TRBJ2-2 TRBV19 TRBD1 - TGTGCCAGTAGGACAGGGTATCAGGGCACCGGGGAGCTGTTTTTT CASRTGYQGTGELFF
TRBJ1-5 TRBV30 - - TGTGCCTGGAGTATTGGGGGGCAAGGCAATCAGCCCCAGCATTTT CAWSIGGQGNQPQHF
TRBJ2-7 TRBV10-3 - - TGTGCCATCAGTGATAGGGCAGGAACCTACGAGCAGTACTTC CAISDRAGTYEQYF
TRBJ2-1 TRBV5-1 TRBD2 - TGCGCCAGCAGCTGGGCGGGAGCTGGGTCCTACAATGAGCAGTTCTTC CASSWAGAGSYNEQFF
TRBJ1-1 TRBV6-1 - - TGTGCCAGCAGCAGGGACATTCGCGCTGAAGCTTTCTTT CASSRDIRAEAFF
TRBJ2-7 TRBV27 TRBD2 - TGTGCCAGCAGTTTTGGCGGGGGGACCCACGAGCAGTACTTC CASSFGGGTHEQYF
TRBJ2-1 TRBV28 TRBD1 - TGTGCCAGCAGGACCGTGGACAGGGTCAATGAGCAGTTCTTC CASRTVDRVNEQFF
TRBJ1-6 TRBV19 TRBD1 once TGTGCCAGTAGTTTCACAGGGGGGGTTTCACCCCTCCACTTT CASSFTGGVSPLHF
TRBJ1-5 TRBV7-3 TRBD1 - TGTGCCAGCAGCTTAATGGGACAGGGGGCGAATCAGCCCCAGCATTTT CASSLMGQGANQPQHF
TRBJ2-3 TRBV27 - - TGTGCCAGCAGTTGGCGGGGCACAGATACGCAGTATTTT CASSWRGTDTQYF
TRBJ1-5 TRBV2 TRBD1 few TGTGCCAGCAGGGATGGACAGGGTAGCAATCAGCCCCAGCATTTT CASRDGQGSNQPQHF